This TCR beta chain was identified in a study of blood T cell repertoires in COVID-19. Overall study context: Acute-phase and convalescent COVID-19 samples originated in the United States, Italy and Spain. Sources were T cells, B-cell-depleted T cells, or PBMCs; the material itself was cDNA or gDNA.

This clone was picked up one time. In the study's own analysis: Amplification from reference gene primers served as the basis for estimated nucleated cell counts. Assay used: immunoSEQ multiplex PCR; TCRdb lists only in-frame clones, some missing. Clonal size and the V and J genes are those of that table, whereas D and trimming came from the DNA. The sample consists of roughly 70,000 clones, 73% of them appearing once. This receptor was taken from a man aged 55-75 years with acute or convalescent COVID-19. The sample was peripheral blood.

The CDR3 region has the DNA TGTGCCAGCTCACCTACCAGCGAAAGCTCCTACGAGCAGTACTTC. This gives the protein CASSPTSESSYEQYF. This chain connects TRBV18 to TRBJ2-7; D is unresolved. The V gene lost 3 bases and the J gene lost 0 bases, with 12 bases spanning the gap. Germline CDR1 and CDR2: KGHSH and LQKENI. The CDR3 consists of 15 residues.